Listed here are 21 T cell receptor beta chains from one sample, sequenced in a study of OX40 agonist ivuxolimab in advanced cancers. Profiling relied on immunoSEQ multiplex PCR, and the TCRdb table lists in-frame clones only, not all of them. Altogether 55,000 to 70,000 clones are present, roughly 81% being singletons, with the ten largest covering 4% to 5%. Sequences were derived from CD4+ or CD8+ T cells sorted from blood, sampled in a trial of the OX40 agonist ivuxolimab. Receptor source: an adult with an advanced solid tumor such as melanoma, head and neck, liver or kidney cancer.

This clone was observed once. This chain connects TRBV27 to TRBJ2-7; no firm D call. V lost 2 bases and J 5 bases, leaving 13 bases between the germline ends. This CDR3 is built from 14 residues. Germline V gene sequence: CDR1 MNHEY, CDR2 SMNVEV (reference sequence). CDR3 sequence: CASSLVSLPNEQYF. CDR3 DNA sequence: TGTGCCAGCAGTTTAGTCTCTCTCCCCAACGAGCAGTACTTC.

V is TRBV5-1 and J is TRBJ2-1; perhaps TRBD1 as D (6 bases). Germline CDR1 reads SGHRS; CDR2 reads YFSETQ. This CDR3 has 16 amino acids. V was clipped by 4 bases and J by 0 bases, with 14 bases between them. The DNA of the CDR3 is TGCGCCAGCAGCCGAACAGGGAAGAGCTCCTACAATGAGCAGTTCTTC. It translates to CASSRTGKSSYNEQFF. Using reference TRBV5-1 and TRBJ2-1 for the parts outside the CDR3, the full variable domain is KAGVTQTPRYLIKTRGQQVTLSCSPISGHRSVSWYQQTPGQGLQFLFEYFSETQRNKGNFPGRFSGRQFSNSRSEMNVSTLELGDSALYLCASSRTGKSSYNEQFFGPGTRLTVL.

V gene TRBV10-3 combines with J gene TRBJ2-3; perhaps TRBD2 as D (5 bases). Germline values: CDR1 ENHRY, CDR2 SYGVKD. This CDR3 has 12 amino acids. V shed 2 bases and J shed 5 bases, with 5 bases lying between them. The CDR3 spells CAISEEGDTQYF. As DNA, the CDR3 is TGTGCCATCAGTGAGGAGGGAGATACGCAGTATTTT.

The rearrangement links TRBV7-9 to TRBJ2-2; the D call may be TRBD1 or TRBD2 (5 bases each). CDR1 is SEHNR and CDR2 is FQNEAQ in the germline V gene (reference sequence). CDR3 length equals 14 residues. The V and J ends lost 3 bases and 2 bases respectively, with 7 bases between them. CDR3 bases: TGTGCCAGCAGCTTGGGGACCAACACCGGGGAGCTGTTTTTT. Protein sequence: CASSLGTNTGELFF. Variable domain in full (rest from reference TRBV7-9 and TRBJ2-2): DTGVSQNPRHKITKRGQNVTFRCDPISEHNRLYWYRQTLGQGPEFLTYFQNEAQLEKSRLLSDRFSAERPKGSFSTLEIQRTEQGDSAMYLCASSLGTNTGELFFGEGSRLTVL.

The chain is built from TRBV28 and TRBJ2-2, with 8 bases identical to TRBD1. This CDR3 region has 14 residues. Trimming removed 11 bases from V and 5 bases from J; junction bases left unmatched: 10. Per the germline V gene, CDR1 is MDHEN and CDR2 is SYDVKM. CDR3 in amino acids: CAVYRQGRTGELFF. The CDR3 nucleotides read TGTGCCGTCTACCGACAGGGGAGGACCGGGGAGCTGTTTTTT.

This rearrangement joins TRBV6-5 to TRBJ1-1; no clear D. CDR1 is MNHEY, CDR2 SVGAGI, per germline. The CDR3 covers 11 residues. V lost 5 bases, J lost 5 bases, and 6 bases lay in between. In DNA, the CDR3 is TGTGCCAGCAGTGGCGGAACTGAAGCTTTCTTT. This encodes CASSGGTEAFF.

In this sample, this clone turned up once. The chain combines TRBV5-4 with TRBJ1-4; D possibly corresponds to TRBD1 (6 bases). In germline, CDR1 is SGHNT, CDR2 YYREEE (reference sequence). Between the trimmed V and J ends, which lost 4 bases and 10 bases, there was a span of 17 bases. This CDR3 has 14 residues. The CDR3 DNA follows: TGTGCCAGCAGCGACAGGTCGGGGTTTGGAAAACTGTTTTTT. Its protein is CASSDRSGFGKLFF.

The chain combines TRBV6-1 with TRBJ2-7; D unclear. CDR3 length equals 13 residues. In germline, CDR1 is MNHNS, CDR2 SASEGT. The V gene lost 4 bases and the J gene lost 1 base, with 8 bases spanning the gap. The CDR3 DNA sequence: TGTGCCAGCAGTGTAGGGCAGTCCTACGAGCAGTACTTC. Residues: CASSVGQSYEQYF.

The chain recombines TRBV18 with TRBJ2-2, with TRBD2 matching over 9 bases. Germline lookup yields CDR1 KGHSH and CDR2 LQKENI. V trimming: 6 bases; J trimming: 7 bases; junction bases outside the gene matches: 6. This CDR3 spans 14 amino acids. CDR3 in amino acids: CASSPLAGYGELFF. Written as DNA, the CDR3 is TGTGCCAGCTCTCCGCTAGCGGGATACGGGGAGCTGTTTTTT.

The chain is built from TRBV5-5 and TRBJ2-7; 7 positions match TRBD1. Germline assignment: CDR1 SGHKS and CDR2 YYEKEE (reference sequence). Trimming took 0 bases from V and 4 from J; bases not matched to a gene: 10. The CDR3 runs 16 residues. CDR3 nucleotide sequence: TGTGCCAGCAGCTTGGCAACCGGGACAGAGGGGTACGAGCAGTACTTC. This translates into CASSLATGTEGYEQYF.

Here the CDR3 reads CASSLAGGSGNTIYF. The CDR3 region has the DNA TGTGCCAGCAGCTTGGCCGGCGGCTCTGGAAACACCATATATTTT. The chain carries TRBV5-5 and TRBJ1-3, with unresolved D. Germline V gene data show CDR1 as SGHKS and CDR2 as YYEKEE (reference sequence). The CDR3 has 15 amino acids. Trimming cost V 0 bases and J 0 bases, with 7 bases left between them. The full variable domain, in which reference TRBV5-5 and TRBJ1-3 provide the parts outside the CDR3, is DAGVTQSPTHLIKTRGQQVTLRCSPISGHKSVSWYQQVLGQGPQFIFQYYEKEERGRGNFPDRFSARQFPNYSSELNVNALLLGDSALYLCASSLAGGSGNTIYFGEGSWLTVV.

This chain links TRBV6-5 with TRBJ2-7; D call uncertain. Germline-derived CDR1 and CDR2 are MNHEY and SVGAGI. The CDR3 is 12 residues long. The ends were cut back, 5 bases at V and 4 bases at J, with 9 bases in the middle. Written as DNA, the CDR3 is TGTGCCAGCAGTGAAACGTCGTACGAGCAGTACTTC. Amino acids: CASSETSYEQYF.

The chain uses TRBV6-1 and TRBJ1-2; D unresolved. Trimming removed 1 base at V and 6 bases at J, with 9 bases between. The germline V gene has CDR1 MNHNS and CDR2 SASEGT. This CDR3 contains 13 residues. The CDR3 DNA reads TGTGCCAGCAGTGAAGAGAGAATCCATGGCTACACCTTC. Translated: CASSEERIHGYTF.

The chain uses TRBV27 and TRBJ2-1; 7 bases fit TRBD1. The CDR3 totals 15 residues. V lost 4 bases and J lost 4; bases outside the gene matches: 7. Germline V lookup: CDR1 MNHEY, CDR2 SMNVEV (reference sequence). In nucleotides, the CDR3 is TGTGCCAGCAGTTCCCGGACAGGTAATTACAATGAGCAGTTCTTC. Residues: CASSSRTGNYNEQFF.

The V and J genes are TRBV2 and TRBJ1-1; 7 positions match TRBD1. The germline V gene has CDR1 SNHLY and CDR2 FYNNEI. Trimming took 4 bases from V and 12 from J; bases not matched to a gene: 5. The CDR3 consists of 11 residues. For the CDR3, the DNA is TGTGCCAGCAGTGCAAACAGGGGAACTTTCTTT. Encoded protein: CASSANRGTFF.

The chain combines TRBV21-1 with TRBJ2-1. TRBV21-1 is described as a pseudogene. The CDR3 has 12 residues. CDR3 region: CASRGSGNEQFF. In DNA form, the CDR3 reads TGTGCCAGCAGGGGATCTGGGAATGAGCAGTTCTTC.

V gene TRBV7-8 combines with J gene TRBJ2-7; 9 bases line up with TRBD2. The V gene's germline CDR1 is SGHVS and CDR2 FQNEAQ. The V segment lost 4 bases and the J segment 2 bases; nucleotides outside the gene matches: 3. The CDR3 sequence is 14 residues long. The CDR3 DNA sequence: TGTGCCAGCAGCTATAGCGGGGGTACCTACGAGCAGTACTTC. Protein: CASSYSGGTYEQYF. Combining the CDR3 with reference TRBV7-8 and TRBJ2-7 gives the whole variable domain GAGVSQSPRYKVAKRGQDVALRCDPISGHVSLFWYQQALGQGPEFLTYFQNEAQLDKSGLPSDRFFAERPEGSVSTLKIQRTQQEDSAVYLCASSYSGGTYEQYFGPGTRLTVT.

CDR3 nucleotide sequence: TGTGCCAGCAGCCTCGCCCTCAAAGTCAAGTTCTTC. Its translation is CASSLALKVKFF. This rearrangement joins TRBV7-2 to TRBJ2-1; no reliable D call. CDR1 and CDR2 from the germline V gene are SGHTA and FQGNSA. This CDR3 comprises 12 residues. The V gene lost 5 bases and the J gene lost 14 bases, with 16 bases spanning the gap. The whole variable domain, remainder taken from reference TRBV7-2 and TRBJ2-1, is GAGVSQSPSNKVTEKGKDVELRCDPISGHTALYWYRQSLGQGLEFLIYFQGNSAPDKSGLPSDRFSAERTGGSVSTLTIQRTQQEDSAVYLCASSLALKVKFFGPGTRLTVL.

The rearrangement uses TRBV28 and TRBJ2-3; 8 positions match TRBD1. With V trimmed by 6 bases and J by 4 bases, 9 bases remained unmatched. The germline V gene encodes CDR1 MDHEN and CDR2 SYDVKM. This CDR3 contains 15 residues. Written as DNA, the CDR3 is TGTGCCAGCAGCTCAACGGACAGGGCGGCAGATACGCAGTATTTT. Translating it yields CASSSTDRAADTQYF.

The chain employs TRBV4-1 and TRBJ2-3, with a weak D call TRBD2 (7 bases). The CDR3 consists of 14 residues. Germline V gene sequence: CDR1 MGHRA, CDR2 YSYEKL. Trimming cost V 6 bases and J 4 bases, with 14 bases left between them. CDR3 sequence (DNA): TGCGCCAGCAGTAAAGGGGGGGGGTCAGATACGCAGTATTTT. Its protein product is CASSKGGGSDTQYF.

This chain uses TRBV9 with TRBJ2-1; the D is unclear. Trimming shortened V by 1 base and J by 4 bases, and 12 bases separated the two germline ends. Germline CDR1 and CDR2: SGDLS and YYNGEE. CDR3 length: 15 amino acids. CDR3 nucleotides: TGTGCCAGCAGCGTACTTAACGACCCGTACAATGAGCAGTTCTTC. Translating gives CASSVLNDPYNEQFF. The full variable domain, with the rest looked up from reference TRBV9 and TRBJ2-1, is DSGVTQTPKHLITATGQRVTLRCSPRSGDLSVYWYQQSLDQGLQFLIQYYNGEERAKGNILERFSAQQFPDLHSELNLSSLELGDSALYFCASSVLNDPYNEQFFGPGTRLTVL.